This T cell receptor (beta chain) was retrieved from a study of cytomegalovirus exposure and HLA in healthy donors (dated 2017 in TCRdb). With regard to the full study: According to an earlier analysis of 550 to 750 of the donors, about 179 million T cells yielded over 100 million unique TCR beta sequences and approximately 280 Gb of sequence data. Around 320 gigabases of sequencing data and approximately 85 million unique TCR sequences were included in an early release covering around 650 HLA-typed donors. Of the 300 to 450 genotyped donors, roughly 80% were placed in the genetic ancestry cluster associated with self-reported Caucasian donors. The aim of the study was to test whether cataloging public T cell receptors could identify signatures of past pathogen exposure. The study profiled the T cell repertoires of 550 to 700 subjects by immunosequencing and related them to cytomegalovirus serostatus. Besides the first cohort of approximately 710 subjects, a separate validation cohort made up of about 120 different subjects was used. The study combined high-throughput TCR immunosequencing, statistical association of individual TCRs with disease status, and machine learning to predict cytomegalovirus infection status. A later analysis re-examined previously published TCR beta repertoires from about 700 donors and added high-resolution HLA genotyping to investigate patterns of TCR occurrence. Rather than drawing on any new phenotypic data, the later analysis identified candidate immune exposures from TCR beta sequences and the way those sequences occurred across donors. An earlier analysis of 450 to 750 of the donors used high-throughput TCR beta sequencing to judge whether each TCR beta V gene segment behaved as functional or pseudogenic. Donor age, sex, ethnicity and CMV serostatus were collected together with the repertoire data. A later genetic analysis used genome-wide SNP genotypes for about 65% of the 666 donors, treating that subset as a discovery cohort. Every repertoire in the discovery cohort had been generated on one and the same sequencing platform. Class I and class II HLA loci were covered by the typing at four-digit resolution. The number of donors typed differed by locus, with 629-630 for A, B, C, DRB1 and DQB1, roughly 520 for DQA1, 606 for DPA1, and around 460 for DPB1. Four or five DR-DQ haplotypes were handled as single units for association and clustering because linkage in the cohort was strong. Among around 400 genotyped donors of the cohort, an average of about 220,000 unique TCR beta nucleotide sequences was sequenced per donor, of which about 19% were non-productive. Results and caveats for the whole study, not just this receptor: In this cohort, only TCR beta chains were sequenced, and detectable features were limited by the absence of alpha or paired-chain data. A further reported finding was that TCR beta sequences accurately predicted the HLA-A and HLA-B alleles for most subjects in the first cohort. HLA typing was unavailable for some donors at each locus, so association tests used only the typed subset. In a later analysis, several top co-occurrence clusters were reported to appear linked to parvovirus B19, influenza, CMV and Epstein-Barr virus. In the study, around 150 TCR beta chains were listed as associated with cytomegalovirus. A later analysis associated some 17,000 TCR beta sequences with specific HLA alleles at a false discovery rate of 0.05. Immune exposure information for the cohort was limited to CMV serostatus. The authors suggested that the approach could potentially be generalized to other disease states and immunological phenotypes. Compared with equally common non-associated chains, HLA-associated TCR beta chains in a later analysis were more clonally expanded and had lower generation probabilities. Three of the identified cytomegalovirus-associated TCR beta chains were confirmed in vitro to be specific for cytomegalovirus antigens. In a later genetic analysis, fewer N-insertions in productive TCRs were reported among donors in an Asian-associated ancestry cluster than the approximately 670-donor mean. A later genetic analysis associated a missense DCLRE1C variant with V-gene and J-gene trimming of TCR beta chains, and an independent cohort replicated the association. An earlier analysis of roughly 570 of the donors showed that most TCR beta V segments appeared in productive rearrangements either about 87% or about 30% of the time, which broadly matched IMGT annotations. The classifier was reported to diagnose cytomegalovirus status with high specificity and sensitivity in both the original cohort and the validation cohort. A later analysis found that most CMV-associated TCR beta chains appeared HLA-restricted, with HLA associations seemingly driven largely by CMV exposure. Most TCR sequences were observed very rarely across donors, whereas some public TCRs were present in many individuals. A cluster of highly shared sequence variants was judged likely to represent a technical artifact of the sequencing pipeline. Some IMGT-functional V segments, including TRBV6-2 and TRBV6-3, could not be distinguished by the 87-base-pair reads and were therefore excluded. A later analysis found that TCR association rates varied across HLA loci, with DRB1 alleles showing the most associated TCRs and HLA-C alleles the fewest. Roughly uniform sequencing depth across donors was assumed in presence/absence analyses, although this assumption may not hold. Strong co-occurrence of HLA alleles, especially DR and DQ, made assigning TCR associations to individual alleles difficult. Because counts were too low, more than 15 rarely observed V segments, including chromosome 9 orphons, were excluded from the earlier analysis of 500 to 700 of the donors. Correlated functional status among segregating V segments might reflect linkage disequilibrium, but an unknown experimental factor could not be ruled out.

In regard to this clone: Its cognate antigen has yet to be identified.

The cohort was made up of about 670 healthy bone marrow donors. At the time of sampling, every cohort member was nominally healthy, though immune exposures that went unrecorded were likely present. The donor was CMV seropositive and belonged to the group of about 290 seropositive cohort members. Every donor gave a peripheral blood sample, and the peripheral blood mononuclear cells from that sample were used for TCR beta sequencing. Genomic DNA extraction from the blood cell samples was performed with the Qiagen DNeasy Blood Extraction Kit. The receptor library was made with the immunoSEQ multiplex PCR assay. For the multiplex PCR, a mixture combining 60 forward primers for TCR Vbeta segments and 13 reverse primers for TCR Jbeta segments was used. The CDR3 region of rearranged TCR beta genes was amplified from genomic DNA with a multiplex PCR assay. Amplified TCR beta libraries were sequenced as 87-base-pair reads on the Illumina HiSeq System. The source study handled its data this way. In a later analysis, 70 million to 95 million unique TCR beta chains were counted across the 500 to 850 repertoires, and roughly 11 million of these chains were shared by at least two donors. A nearest-neighbor algorithm error-corrected the raw reads and collapsed the reads into unique sequences, merging closely related sequences to remove PCR and sequencing errors. To assign V, D and J gene segments, CDR3 sequences were aligned to IMGT reference sequences. For a sequence to be retained, a match of at least six nucleotides to both a V gene segment and a J gene segment was required. Rearrangements were classified as productive when the CDR3 lacked stop codons and remained in frame with V and J, and all other rearrangements were classified as non-productive. Following IMGT convention, CDR3 was defined as the stretch from the second conserved V-encoded cysteine up to the conserved J-encoded phenylalanine. The earlier analysis of 587 of the donors excluded sequences that lacked an unambiguous match to a single V gene segment. In an earlier analysis of some 590 of the donors, a V segment was called functional when productive rearrangements were above 56.7%, and segregating when the standard deviation between donors exceeded 5%. A statistical classification framework was built for diagnosing cytomegalovirus status from the catalog of TCR beta chain sequences. V and J gene assignment, in a later analysis, came from comparing TCR nucleotide sequences with IMGT/GENE-DB human TR gene sequences. A later analysis assigned CDR3 sequences and most-parsimonious VDJ recombination scenarios with the TCRdist pipeline. A later analysis defined each TCR beta chain by its CDR3 amino acid sequence plus V-gene family, and excluded reads lacking a unique V-gene family. In a later analysis, 450 to 600 highly shared, low-generation-probability nucleotide sequences were removed to address suspected cross-contamination and a sequencing artifact. A later analysis calculated a clonal expansion index for each public chain from normalized within-repertoire ranks of inferred template counts. In a later analysis, generation probabilities were computed using a VDJ recombination model fitted to out-of-frame rearrangements, and the results were checked against IGoR. In a later analysis, TCR-TCR, TCR-HLA and TCR-CMV co-occurrence was scored with hypergeometric tests, and a repertoire-size bias correction was applied to TCR pairs. A later analysis estimated false discovery rates by permuting HLA or CMV assignments 20 times. A later analysis grouped co-occurring TCRs with DBSCAN, adding TCRdist sequence similarity when clustering within HLA-allele-positive subsets. Co-occurrence clustering excluded repertoires with fewer than 30,000 or more than 120,000 public chains, plus five with anomalous nucleotide sharing. The immuneACCESS repertoire file appears here via TCRdb, limited to in-frame rearrangements. These files lack a portion of the clones; in checked studies, under half of the deficit traces to unresolved V genes, and the cause of the others is not known. V, J and clone size were drawn from that table, and D and trimming were deduced from the DNA. This sample's table has entries for tens of thousands of clones. The ten largest clones take up about 3.8% of the sample.

CDR1 MNHEY and CDR2 SMNVEV were looked up in the germline V gene (reference sequence). The CDR3 numbers 15 residues from cysteine through phenylalanine. Only the CDR3 DNA stays, 45 bases, in frame from base 1. V ends up 4 bases short and J 7 bases short, with an unmatched junction base count of 9. This chain is built from TRBV27 and TRBJ2-2, and 7 bases in between align with TRBD2. The receptor's source is a man aged 18-30 years in good health and CMV-seropositive. The sequencing sample was made of PBMCs. For the CDR3, the sequence is CASSSTGRAGGELFF. The DNA sequence is given as TGTGCCAGCAGTTCGACTGGGAGGGCCGGCGGGGAGCTGTTTTTT.